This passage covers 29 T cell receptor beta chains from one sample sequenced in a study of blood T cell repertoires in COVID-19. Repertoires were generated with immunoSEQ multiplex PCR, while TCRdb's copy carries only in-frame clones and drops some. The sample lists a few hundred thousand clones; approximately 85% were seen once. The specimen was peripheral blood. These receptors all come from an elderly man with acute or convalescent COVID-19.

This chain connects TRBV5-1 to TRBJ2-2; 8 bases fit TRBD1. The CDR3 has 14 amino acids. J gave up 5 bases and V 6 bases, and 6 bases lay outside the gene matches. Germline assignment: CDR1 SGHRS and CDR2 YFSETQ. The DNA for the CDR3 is TGCGCCAGCACCCGGACAGGGATAACCGGGGAGCTGTTTTTT. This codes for CASTRTGITGELFF.

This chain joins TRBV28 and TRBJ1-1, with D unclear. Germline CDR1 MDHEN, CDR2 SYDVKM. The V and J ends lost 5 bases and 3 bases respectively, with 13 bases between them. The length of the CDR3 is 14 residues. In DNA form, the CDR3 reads TGTGCCAGCAGTCCCTCCAGGTCACACACTGAAGCTTTCTTT. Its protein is CASSPSRSHTEAFF.

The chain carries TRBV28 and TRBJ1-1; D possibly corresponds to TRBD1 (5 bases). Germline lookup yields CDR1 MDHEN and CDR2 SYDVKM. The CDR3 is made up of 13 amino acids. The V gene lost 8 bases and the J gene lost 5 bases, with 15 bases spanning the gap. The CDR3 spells CASGFGARTEAFF. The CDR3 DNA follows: TGTGCCAGCGGCTTTGGGGCGCGGACTGAAGCTTTCTTT.

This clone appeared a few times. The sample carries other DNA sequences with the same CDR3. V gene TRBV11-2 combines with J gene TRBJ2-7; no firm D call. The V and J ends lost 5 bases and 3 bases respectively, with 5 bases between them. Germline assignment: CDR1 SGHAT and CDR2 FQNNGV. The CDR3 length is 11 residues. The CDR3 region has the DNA TGTGCCAGCAGCCCGAGCTACGAGCAGTACTTC. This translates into CASSPSYEQYF.

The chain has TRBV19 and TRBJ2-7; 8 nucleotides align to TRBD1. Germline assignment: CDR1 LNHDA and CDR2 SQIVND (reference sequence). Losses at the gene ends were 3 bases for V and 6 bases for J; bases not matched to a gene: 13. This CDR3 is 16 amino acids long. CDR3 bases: TGTGCCAGTAGTATGTTGACCGGGACAGGATCCGGCGAGCAGTACTTC. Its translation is CASSMLTGTGSGEQYF. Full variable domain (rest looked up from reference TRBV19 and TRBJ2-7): DGGITQSPKYLFRKEGQNVTLSCEQNLNHDAMYWYRQDPGQGLRLIYYSQIVNDFQKGDIAEGYSVSREKKESFPLTVTSAQKNPTAFYLCASSMLTGTGSGEQYFGPGTRLTVT.

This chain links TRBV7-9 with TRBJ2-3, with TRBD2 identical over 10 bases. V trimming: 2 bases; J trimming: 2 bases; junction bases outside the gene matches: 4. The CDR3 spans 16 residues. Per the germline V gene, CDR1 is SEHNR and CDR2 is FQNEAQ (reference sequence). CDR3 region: CASSLTLAGATDTQYF. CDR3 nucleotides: TGTGCCAGCAGCTTAACGCTAGCGGGAGCCACAGATACGCAGTATTTT.

CDR3 amino acids: CASSLEGPGYSNQPQHF. DNA for the CDR3: TGTGCCAGCAGCTTAGAGGGCCCGGGGTATAGCAATCAGCCCCAGCATTTT. This sequence joins TRBV7-2 and TRBJ1-5; no firm D call. This CDR3 spans 17 amino acids. The germline V and J ends were trimmed by 1 base and 0 bases, with 13 bases remaining between them. Germline V CDR1 and CDR2: SGHTA, FQGNSA. The entire variable domain, with the rest obtained from reference TRBV7-2 and TRBJ1-5, is as follows: GAGVSQSPSNKVTEKGKDVELRCDPISGHTALYWYRQSLGQGLEFLIYFQGNSAPDKSGLPSDRFSAERTGGSVSTLTIQRTQQEDSAVYLCASSLEGPGYSNQPQHFGDGTRLSIL.

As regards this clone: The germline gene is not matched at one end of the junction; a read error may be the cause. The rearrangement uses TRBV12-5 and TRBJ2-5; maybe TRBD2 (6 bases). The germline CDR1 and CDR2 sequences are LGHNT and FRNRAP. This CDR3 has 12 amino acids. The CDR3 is CAGGRYQETQYF. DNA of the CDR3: TGTGCTGGTGGGAGGTACCAAGAGACCCAGTACTTC.

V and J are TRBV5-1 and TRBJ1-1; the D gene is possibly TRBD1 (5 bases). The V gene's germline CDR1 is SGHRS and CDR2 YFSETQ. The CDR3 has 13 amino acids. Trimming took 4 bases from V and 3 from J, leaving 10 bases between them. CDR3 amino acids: CASSTGGDTEAFF. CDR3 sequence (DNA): TGCGCCAGCAGCACCGGGGGAGACACTGAAGCTTTCTTT.

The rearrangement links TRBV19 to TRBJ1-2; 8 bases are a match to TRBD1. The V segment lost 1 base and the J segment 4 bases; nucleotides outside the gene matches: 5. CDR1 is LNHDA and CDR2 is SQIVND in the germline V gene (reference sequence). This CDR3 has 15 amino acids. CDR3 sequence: CASSIGDRGGYGYTF. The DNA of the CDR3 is TGTGCCAGTAGTATAGGAGACAGGGGCGGCTATGGCTACACCTTC.

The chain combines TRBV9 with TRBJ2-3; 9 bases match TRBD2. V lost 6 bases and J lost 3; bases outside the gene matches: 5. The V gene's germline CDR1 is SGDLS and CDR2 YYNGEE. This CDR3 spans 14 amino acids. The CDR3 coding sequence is TGTGCCAGCAATAGCGGGAGAGAAACAGATACGCAGTATTTT. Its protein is CASNSGRETDTQYF.

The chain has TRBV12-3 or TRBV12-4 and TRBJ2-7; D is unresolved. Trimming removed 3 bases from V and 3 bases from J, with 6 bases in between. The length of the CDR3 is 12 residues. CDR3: CASSFFLYEQYF. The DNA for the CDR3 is TGTGCCAGCAGTTTTTTCCTCTACGAGCAGTACTTC.

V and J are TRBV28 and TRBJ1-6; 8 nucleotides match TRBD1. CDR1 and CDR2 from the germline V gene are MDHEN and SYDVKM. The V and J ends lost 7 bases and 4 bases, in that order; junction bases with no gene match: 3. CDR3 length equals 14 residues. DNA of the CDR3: TGTGCCAGCAAGGGACAGGATTATAATTCACCCCTCCACTTT. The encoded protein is CASKGQDYNSPLHF.

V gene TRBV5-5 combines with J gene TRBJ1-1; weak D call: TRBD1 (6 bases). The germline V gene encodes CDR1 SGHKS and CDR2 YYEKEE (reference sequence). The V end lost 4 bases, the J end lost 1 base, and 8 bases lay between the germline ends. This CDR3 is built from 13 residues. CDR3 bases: TGTGCCAGCAGCCCGACAGGGAACACTGAAGCTTTCTTT. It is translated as CASSPTGNTEAFF. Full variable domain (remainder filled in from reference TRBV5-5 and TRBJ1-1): DAGVTQSPTHLIKTRGQQVTLRCSPISGHKSVSWYQQVLGQGPQFIFQYYEKEERGRGNFPDRFSARQFPNYSSELNVNALLLGDSALYLCASSPTGNTEAFFGQGTRLTVV.

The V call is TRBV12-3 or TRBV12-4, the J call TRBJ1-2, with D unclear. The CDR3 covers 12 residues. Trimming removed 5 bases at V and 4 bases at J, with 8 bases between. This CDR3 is CASSLDSYGYTF. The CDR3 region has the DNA TGTGCCAGCAGTCTAGACTCCTATGGCTACACCTTC.

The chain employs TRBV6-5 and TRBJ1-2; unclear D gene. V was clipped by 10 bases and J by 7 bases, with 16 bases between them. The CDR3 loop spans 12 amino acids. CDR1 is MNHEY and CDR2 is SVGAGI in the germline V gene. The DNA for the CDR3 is TGTGCCACCGGAAAGAGGAGCTCTGGCTACACCTTC. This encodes CATGKRSSGYTF.

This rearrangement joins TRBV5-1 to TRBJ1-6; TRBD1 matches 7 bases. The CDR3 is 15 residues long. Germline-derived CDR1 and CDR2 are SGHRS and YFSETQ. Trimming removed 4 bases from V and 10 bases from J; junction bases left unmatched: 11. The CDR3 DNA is TGCGCCAGCAGCGGGGGGACAGTCCCCAGCTCACCCCTCCACTTT. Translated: CASSGGTVPSSPLHF.

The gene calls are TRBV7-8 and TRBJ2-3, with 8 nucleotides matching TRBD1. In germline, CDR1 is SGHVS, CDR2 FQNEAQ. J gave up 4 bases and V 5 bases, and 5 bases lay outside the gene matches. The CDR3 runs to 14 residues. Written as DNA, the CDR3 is TGTGCCAGCAGCGTGGACAGGGTCTCAGATACGCAGTATTTT. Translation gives CASSVDRVSDTQYF. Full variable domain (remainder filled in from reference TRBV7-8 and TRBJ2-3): GAGVSQSPRYKVAKRGQDVALRCDPISGHVSLFWYQQALGQGPEFLTYFQNEAQLDKSGLPSDRFFAERPEGSVSTLKIQRTQQEDSAVYLCASSVDRVSDTQYFGPGTRLTVL.

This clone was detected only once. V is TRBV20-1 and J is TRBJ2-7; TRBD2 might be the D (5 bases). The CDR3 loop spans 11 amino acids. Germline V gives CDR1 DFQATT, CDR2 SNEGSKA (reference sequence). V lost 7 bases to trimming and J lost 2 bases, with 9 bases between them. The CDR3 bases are TGCAGTGTCCCCGGGACCTACGAGCAGTACTTC. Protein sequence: CSVPGTYEQYF.

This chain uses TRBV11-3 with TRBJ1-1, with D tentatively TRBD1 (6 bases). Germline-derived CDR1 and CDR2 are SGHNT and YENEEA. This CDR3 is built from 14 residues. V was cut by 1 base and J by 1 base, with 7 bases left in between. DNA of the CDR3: TGTGCCAGCAGCTTAGGGGGACAGAACACTGAAGCTTTCTTT. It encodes CASSLGGQNTEAFF.

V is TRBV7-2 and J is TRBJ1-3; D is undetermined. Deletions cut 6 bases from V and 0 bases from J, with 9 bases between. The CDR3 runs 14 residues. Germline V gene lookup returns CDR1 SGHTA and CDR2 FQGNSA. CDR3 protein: CASRSGYSGNTIYF. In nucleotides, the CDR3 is TGTGCCAGCAGATCAGGCTACTCTGGAAACACCATATATTTT.

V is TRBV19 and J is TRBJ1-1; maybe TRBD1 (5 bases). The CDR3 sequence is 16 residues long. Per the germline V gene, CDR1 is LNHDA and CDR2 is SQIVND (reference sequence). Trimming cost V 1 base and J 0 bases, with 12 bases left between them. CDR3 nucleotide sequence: TGTGCCAGTAGTATAGGAGGTCAGGGCGTGAACACTGAAGCTTTCTTT. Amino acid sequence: CASSIGGQGVNTEAFF.

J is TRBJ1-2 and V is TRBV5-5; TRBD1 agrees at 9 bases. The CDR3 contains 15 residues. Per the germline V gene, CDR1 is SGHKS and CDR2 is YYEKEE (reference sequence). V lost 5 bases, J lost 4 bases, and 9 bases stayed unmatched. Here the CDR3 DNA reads TGTGCCAGCAGTCTACAGGGGGCGCAGGGCTATGGCTACACCTTC. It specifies CASSLQGAQGYGYTF.

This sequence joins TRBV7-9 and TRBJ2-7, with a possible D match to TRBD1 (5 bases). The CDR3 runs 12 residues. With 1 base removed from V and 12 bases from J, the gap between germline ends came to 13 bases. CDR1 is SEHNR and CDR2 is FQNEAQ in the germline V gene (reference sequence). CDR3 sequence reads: CASSLDRTQVYF. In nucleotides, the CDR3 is TGTGCCAGCAGCTTAGACAGGACCCAGGTGTACTTC.

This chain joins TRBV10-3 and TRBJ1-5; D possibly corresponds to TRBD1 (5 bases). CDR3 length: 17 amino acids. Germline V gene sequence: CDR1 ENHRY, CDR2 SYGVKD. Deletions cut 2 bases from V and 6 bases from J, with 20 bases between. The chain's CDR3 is CAISERGGRIGSQPQHF. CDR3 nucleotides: TGTGCCATCAGTGAGAGGGGTGGAAGGATTGGCAGTCAGCCCCAGCATTTT.

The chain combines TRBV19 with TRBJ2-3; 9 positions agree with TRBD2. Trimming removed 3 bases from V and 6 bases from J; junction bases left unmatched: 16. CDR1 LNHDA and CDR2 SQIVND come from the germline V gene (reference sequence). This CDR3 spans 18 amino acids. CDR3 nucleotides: TGTGCCAGTAGTATGTCGACGGGGGGTAGCGGGAGTTGGGATACGCAGTATTTT. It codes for CASSMSTGGSGSWDTQYF.

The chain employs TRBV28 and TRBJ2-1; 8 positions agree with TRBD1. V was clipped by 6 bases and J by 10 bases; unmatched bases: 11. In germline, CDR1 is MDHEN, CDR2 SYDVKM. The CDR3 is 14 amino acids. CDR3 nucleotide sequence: TGTGCCAGCAGCCCTCCCGGACAGGGAGACGAGCAGTTCTTC. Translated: CASSPPGQGDEQFF.

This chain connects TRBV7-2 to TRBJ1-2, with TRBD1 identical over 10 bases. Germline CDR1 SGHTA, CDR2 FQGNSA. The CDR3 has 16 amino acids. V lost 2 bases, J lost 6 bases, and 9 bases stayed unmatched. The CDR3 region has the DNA TGTGCCAGCAGCTTAACCGACAGGGGGCGATATGATGGCTACACCTTC. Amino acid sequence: CASSLTDRGRYDGYTF.

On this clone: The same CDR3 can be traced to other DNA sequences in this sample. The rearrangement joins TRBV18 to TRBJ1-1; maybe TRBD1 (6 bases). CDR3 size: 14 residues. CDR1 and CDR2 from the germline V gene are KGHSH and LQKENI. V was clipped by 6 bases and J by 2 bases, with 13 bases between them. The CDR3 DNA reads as TGTGCCAGCTCCCCTGGACAGAGAAACACTGAAGCTTTCTTT. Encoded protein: CASSPGQRNTEAFF.